This T cell receptor (beta chain) comes out of a study of cytomegalovirus exposure and HLA in healthy donors. With 60 Vbeta and 13 Jbeta primers, the PCR was carried out. Repertoires were generated with immunoSEQ multiplex PCR, while TCRdb's copy carries only in-frame clones and drops some. This table holds some 130,000 clones, about 81% found once. With V trimmed by 3 bases and J by 2 bases, 0 bases remained unmatched. The germline V gene has CDR1 ENHRY and CDR2 SYGVKD. The CDR3 has 14 amino acids. The sequenced material came from PBMCs. This clonotype was obtained from a woman between 45 and 60 years old in good health and CMV-seropositive. The gene calls are TRBV10-3 and TRBJ2-1; 8 bases map to TRBD2. CDR3 in amino acids: CAISELAAYNEQFF. The DNA for the CDR3 is TGTGCCATCAGTGAACTAGCGGCCTACAATGAGCAGTTCTTC.